This entry describes one TCR beta chain. Clones were sequenced by immunoSEQ multiplex PCR, and TCRdb holds only the in-frame ones, with some missing. The table includes roughly 93,000 clones, 92% detected once. This entry is derived from a study of T cell changes during pregnancy in multiple sclerosis. The V end was cut by 5 bases, the J end by 5 bases, with 15 bases between. The CDR3 totals 15 residues. CDR1 is SGHTA and CDR2 is FQGNSA in the germline V gene. The chain employs TRBV7-2 and TRBJ1-4; D may be TRBD1 (5 bases). This clonotype was sampled from a female donor in good health, enrolled as a control in a pregnancy study. The source was peripheral blood, collected after pregnancy. CDR3 nucleotide sequence: TGTGCCAGCAGCCCCGAGGGGAGGACGAATGAAAAACTGTTTTTT. Translation gives CASSPEGRTNEKLFF. The whole variable domain, remainder taken from reference TRBV7-2 and TRBJ1-4, is GAGVSQSPSNKVTEKGKDVELRCDPISGHTALYWYRQSLGQGLEFLIYFQGNSAPDKSGLPSDRFSAERTGGSVSTLTIQRTQQEDSAVYLCASSPEGRTNEKLFFGSGTQLSVL.